These 24 T cell receptor beta chains came from one sample sequenced in a study of CD8+ T cells in alopecia areata. Once RNA had been extracted, it was reverse transcribed into cDNA to act as the sequencing template. Repertoires were generated with immunoSEQ multiplex PCR, while TCRdb's copy carries only in-frame clones and drops some. The data show a few hundred thousand clones, under 80% seen once. The sequencing used CD4+ T cells sorted from blood, collected at week 0. The receptors stem from a human donor with alopecia areata.

The chain has TRBV6-6 and TRBJ2-1; tentative D call: TRBD2 (6 bases). V dropped 6 bases and J dropped 6 bases, with 12 bases sitting between them. The CDR3 is 13 residues long. Germline-derived CDR1 and CDR2 are MNHNY and SVGAGI (reference sequence). The CDR3 sequence: CASRSGGVNEQFF. The DNA for the CDR3 is TGTGCCAGCAGATCCGGGGGTGTCAATGAGCAGTTCTTC.

The chain links TRBV19 to TRBJ1-2; D gene unclear. V lost 4 bases, J lost 3 bases, and 9 bases lay in between. Germline V CDR1 and CDR2: LNHDA, SQIVND (reference sequence). The CDR3 is made up of 13 amino acids. CDR3 loop: CASSTDRYYGYTF. The CDR3 region has the DNA TGTGCCAGTAGTACCGACCGTTACTATGGCTACACCTTC.

The rearrangement joins TRBV9 to TRBJ2-3; 8 positions match TRBD2. V lost 4 bases to trimming and J lost 5 bases; unmatched junction nucleotides: 9. This CDR3 has 15 residues. Germline V gives CDR1 SGDLS, CDR2 YYNGEE. Here the CDR3 reads CASSPTGGLLDTQYF. The DNA for the CDR3 is TGTGCCAGCAGCCCAACGGGGGGGTTGTTAGATACGCAGTATTTT.

This sequence joins TRBV7-9 and TRBJ2-3, with TRBD2 matching over 9 bases. Germline lookup yields CDR1 SEHNR and CDR2 FQNEAQ (reference sequence). Trimming took 1 base from V and 3 from J; bases not matched to a gene: 5. The CDR3 consists of 16 residues. The CDR3 spells CASSLVVSGGTDTQYF. Written as DNA, the CDR3 is TGTGCCAGCAGCTTAGTCGTTAGCGGGGGAACAGATACGCAGTATTTT.

This sequence joins TRBV5-6 and TRBJ2-3; 8 bases line up with TRBD2. This CDR3 comprises 15 residues. The germline V gene encodes CDR1 SGHDT and CDR2 YYEEEE. V was pared by 0 bases and J by 3 bases, with 3 bases of the junction left unmatched. The CDR3 spells CASSLVGGGTDTQYF. CDR3 nucleotides: TGTGCCAGCAGCTTGGTTGGCGGGGGGACAGATACGCAGTATTTT.

The chain joins TRBV18 to TRBJ2-1; D gene unclear. Germline V gene sequence: CDR1 KGHSH, CDR2 LQKENI. V shed 0 bases and J shed 8 bases, with 8 bases lying between them. The CDR3 length is 13 residues. The CDR3 DNA sequence: TGTGCCAGCTCACCACCTGATGTGGATGAGCAGTTCTTC. It yields the protein CASSPPDVDEQFF.

The rearrangement uses TRBV5-1 and TRBJ2-3, with TRBD1 matching 10 bases. The V and J ends lost 4 bases and 2 bases, in that order; junction bases with no gene match: 4. This CDR3 comprises 15 residues. The germline V gene encodes CDR1 SGHRS and CDR2 YFSETQ. CDR3 sequence reads: CASSGDRGHTDTQYF. Written as DNA, the CDR3 is TGCGCCAGCAGCGGGGACAGGGGACACACAGATACGCAGTATTTT.

This clone occurred a few times. The chain employs TRBV6-6 and TRBJ2-1; TRBD1 matches at 8 bases. The germline V gene encodes CDR1 MNHNY and CDR2 SVGAGI (reference sequence). J gave up 3 bases and V 7 bases, and 2 bases lay outside the gene matches. The CDR3 extends over 13 amino acids. The CDR3 nucleotides are TGTGCCAGCAACGGACAGGGCTACAATGAGCAGTTCTTC. This encodes CASNGQGYNEQFF.

This clone was seen a handful of times. Mismatch with germline at one junction end may stem from a read error. V is TRBV29-1 and J is TRBJ2-1; the D is unclear. The germline CDR1 and CDR2 sequences are SQVTM and ANQGSEA. The CDR3 consists of 13 residues. The CDR3 sequence: CSVSQSRNNEQFF. CDR3 DNA: TGCAGCGTGTCACAGAGCCGGAACAACGAGCAGTTCTTC.

This clone was found once. The V and J genes are TRBV30 and TRBJ2-3; 7 nucleotides line up with TRBD2. Germline lookup yields CDR1 GTSNPN and CDR2 SVGIG (reference sequence). CDR3 length: 14 residues. V gave up 3 bases and J gave up 1 base; unmatched junction bases: 4. This chain's CDR3 is CAWSQTSRTDTQYF. The CDR3, as DNA: TGTGCCTGGAGCCAGACTAGCCGCACAGATACGCAGTATTTT.

The genes are TRBV7-3 and TRBJ1-5; weak D call: TRBD1 (6 bases). This CDR3 region has 14 residues. CDR1 is SGHTA, CDR2 FQGTGA, per germline. V shed 6 bases and J shed 2 bases, with 11 bases lying between them. CDR3 nucleotide sequence: TGTGCCAGCAGTAAAGAGGGGGGCAATCAGCCCCAGCATTTT. Protein sequence: CASSKEGGNQPQHF. Supplemented by reference TRBV7-3 and TRBJ1-5, the full variable domain reads GAGVSQTPSNKVTEKGKYVELRCDPISGHTALYWYRQSLGQGPEFLIYFQGTGAADDSGLPNDRFFAVRPEGSVSTLKIQRTERGDSAVYLCASSKEGGNQPQHFGDGTRLSIL.

The CDR3 region is CASSESGPNYNEQFF. Here the CDR3 DNA reads TGTGCCAGCAGTGAATCGGGACCGAACTACAATGAGCAGTTCTTC. The chain uses TRBV25-1 and TRBJ2-1; D tentatively fits TRBD1 or TRBD2 (5 bases each). The length of the CDR3 is 15 residues. CDR1 and CDR2 from the germline V gene are MGHDK and SYGVNS. Trimming stripped 1 base from V and 3 bases from J, with 10 bases between.

V and J are TRBV6-5 and TRBJ2-1, with 11 nucleotides matching TRBD2. Per the germline V gene, CDR1 is MNHEY and CDR2 is SVGAGI. CDR3 length: 13 residues. Losses at the gene ends were 6 bases for V and 9 bases for J; bases not matched to a gene: 4. The CDR3 spells CASRPTSGAEQFF. The CDR3 nucleotides are TGTGCCAGCAGGCCGACTAGCGGGGCTGAGCAGTTCTTC.

Only a few counts were recorded for this clone. The sample contains more than one DNA sequence encoding this CDR3. The chain combines TRBV29-1 with TRBJ2-5; D perhaps matches TRBD2 (5 bases). CDR1 and CDR2 from the germline V gene are SQVTM and ANQGSEA. The CDR3 extends over 12 amino acids. V lost 3 bases and J lost 4, with 9 bases in between. The CDR3 sequence: CSVEFAGETQYF. The CDR3 region has the DNA TGCAGCGTTGAGTTTGCGGGAGAGACCCAGTACTTC. The full variable domain, rest sourced from reference TRBV29-1 and TRBJ2-5, is SAVISQKPSRDICQRGTSLTIQCQVDSQVTMMFWYRQQPGQSLTLIATANQGSEATYESGFVIDKFPISRPNLTFSTLTVSNMSPEDSSIYLCSVEFAGETQYFGPGTRLLVL.

The gene calls are TRBV27 and TRBJ2-5; D is perhaps TRBD1 (6 bases). V was cut by 5 bases and J by 2 bases, with 15 bases left in between. CDR1 and CDR2 (germline): MNHEY, SMNVEV (reference sequence). CDR3 length equals 15 residues. This CDR3 is CASSPRRQAQETQYF. CDR3 nucleotides: TGTGCCAGCAGTCCTAGACGACAGGCTCAAGAGACCCAGTACTTC.

This CDR3 reads CASSLVVGQGVSPLHF. The DNA of the CDR3 is TGTGCCAGCAGCTTAGTTGTGGGGCAGGGTGTTTCACCCCTCCACTTT. The rearrangement uses TRBV7-8 and TRBJ1-6, with a weak D call TRBD1 (5 bases). The germline V gene encodes CDR1 SGHVS and CDR2 FQNEAQ. This CDR3 comprises 16 residues. V was trimmed by 1 base and J by 9 bases, leaving 16 bases between them.

The chain links TRBV9 to TRBJ2-7; 7 positions match TRBD1. The CDR3 has 13 residues. The germline V gene has CDR1 SGDLS and CDR2 YYNGEE. The J segment lost 4 bases and the V segment lost 4 bases, leaving 5 bases of the junction unmatched. This CDR3 reads CASSLRQGYEQYF. CDR3 DNA sequence: TGTGCCAGCAGCTTGCGACAGGGTTACGAGCAGTACTTC.

The chain employs TRBV7-3 and TRBJ2-3; tentatively, D is TRBD1 or TRBD2 (6 bases each). Germline V gene sequence: CDR1 SGHTA, CDR2 FQGTGA. The CDR3 has 14 residues. V lost 5 bases, J lost 3 bases, and 12 bases lay in between. For the CDR3, the DNA is TGTGCCAGCAGCGCGGGGACACAGACAGATACGCAGTATTTT. Translation gives CASSAGTQTDTQYF.

The chain links TRBV19 to TRBJ2-7; either TRBD1 or TRBD2 may supply D (5 bases each). The germline V gene has CDR1 LNHDA and CDR2 SQIVND (reference sequence). This CDR3 contains 14 residues. Trimming shortened V by 0 bases and J by 2 bases, and 8 bases separated the two germline ends. Written as DNA, the CDR3 is TGTGCCAGTAGTATAGACAGGGACGCCTACGAGCAGTACTTC. Translated: CASSIDRDAYEQYF. Variable domain in full (rest from reference TRBV19 and TRBJ2-7): DGGITQSPKYLFRKEGQNVTLSCEQNLNHDAMYWYRQDPGQGLRLIYYSQIVNDFQKGDIAEGYSVSREKKESFPLTVTSAQKNPTAFYLCASSIDRDAYEQYFGPGTRLTVT.

The genes are TRBV5-1 and TRBJ1-6; D is ambiguous. The CDR3 extends over 15 amino acids. V was trimmed by 0 bases and J by 10 bases, leaving 14 bases between them. Looked up from germline, CDR1 is SGHRS and CDR2 is YFSETQ. This CDR3 reads CASSLGTLVKSPLHF. The CDR3 bases are TGCGCCAGCAGCTTGGGGACGTTGGTTAAGTCACCCCTCCACTTT.

The chain employs TRBV19 and TRBJ2-7; TRBD2 matches at 8 bases. The CDR3 loop spans 12 amino acids. The ends lost 5 bases at V and 4 bases at J; junction bases unmatched: 1. Germline CDR1 and CDR2: LNHDA and SQIVND (reference sequence). The CDR3 DNA is TGTGCCAGTAGTGCGGGGGGTTACGAGCAGTACTTC. Translating it yields CASSAGGYEQYF. The variable domain in full, completed from reference TRBV19 and TRBJ2-7, reads DGGITQSPKYLFRKEGQNVTLSCEQNLNHDAMYWYRQDPGQGLRLIYYSQIVNDFQKGDIAEGYSVSREKKESFPLTVTSAQKNPTAFYLCASSAGGYEQYFGPGTRLTVT.

This rearrangement joins TRBV14 to TRBJ1-1, with TRBD1 matching over 7 bases. V shed 11 bases, J shed 3 bases, and the junction held 9 bases outside the gene matches. Germline CDR1 SGHDN, CDR2 FVKESK. CDR3 length: 13 residues. CDR3 amino acids: CAGRGQHDTEAFF. The DNA for the CDR3 is TGTGCCGGCCGGGGACAGCACGACACTGAAGCTTTCTTT.

As to this clone: This specimen includes other DNA sequences encoding the same CDR3. The CDR3 nucleotides read TGTGCCAGCTCACAGTACCAAGAGACCCAGTACTTC. Translated, it gives CASSQYQETQYF. The chain couples TRBV18 to TRBJ2-5, with no clear D. V was cut by 4 bases and J by 0 bases, with 3 bases left in between. Germline V lookup: CDR1 KGHSH, CDR2 LQKENI. This CDR3 contains 12 residues.

This chain joins TRBV30 and TRBJ1-1; 7 bases map to TRBD1. V lost 2 bases, J lost 5 bases, and 5 bases stayed unmatched. CDR1 is GTSNPN and CDR2 is SVGIG in the germline V gene (reference sequence). The CDR3 totals 13 residues. The CDR3 region is CAWSSTGSTEAFF. CDR3 nucleotide sequence: TGTGCCTGGAGTTCGACAGGGTCTACTGAAGCTTTCTTT.